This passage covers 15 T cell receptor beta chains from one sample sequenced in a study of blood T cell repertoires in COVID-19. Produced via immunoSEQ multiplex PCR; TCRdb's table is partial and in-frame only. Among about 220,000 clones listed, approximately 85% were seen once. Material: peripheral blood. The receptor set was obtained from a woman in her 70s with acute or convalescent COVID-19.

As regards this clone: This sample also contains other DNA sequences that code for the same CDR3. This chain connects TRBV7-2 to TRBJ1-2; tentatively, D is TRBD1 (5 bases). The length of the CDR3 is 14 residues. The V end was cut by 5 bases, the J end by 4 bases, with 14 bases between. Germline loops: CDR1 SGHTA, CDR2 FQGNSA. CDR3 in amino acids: CASSPQGAGYGYTF. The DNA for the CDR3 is TGTGCCAGCAGCCCCCAGGGTGCCGGCTATGGCTACACCTTC.

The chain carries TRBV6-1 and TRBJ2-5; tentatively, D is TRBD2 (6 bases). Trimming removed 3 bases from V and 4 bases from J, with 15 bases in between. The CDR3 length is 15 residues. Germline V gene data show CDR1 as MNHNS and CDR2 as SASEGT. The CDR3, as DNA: TGTGCCAGCAGTGATGGGACTCGGGTGTTAGAGACCCAGTACTTC. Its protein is CASSDGTRVLETQYF.

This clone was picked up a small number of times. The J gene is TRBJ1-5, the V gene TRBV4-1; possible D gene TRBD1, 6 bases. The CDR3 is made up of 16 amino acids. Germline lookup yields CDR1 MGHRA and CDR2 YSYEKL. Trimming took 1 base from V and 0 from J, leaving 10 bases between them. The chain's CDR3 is CASSQVAGASNQPQHF. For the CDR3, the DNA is TGCGCCAGCAGCCAAGTAGCGGGGGCTAGCAATCAGCCCCAGCATTTT.

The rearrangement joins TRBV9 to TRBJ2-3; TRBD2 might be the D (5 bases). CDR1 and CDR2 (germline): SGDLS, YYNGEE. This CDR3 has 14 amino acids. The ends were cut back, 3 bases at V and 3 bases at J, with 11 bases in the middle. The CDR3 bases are TGTGCCAGCAGCGACCGACGAGGGACAGATACGCAGTATTTT. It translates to CASSDRRGTDTQYF.

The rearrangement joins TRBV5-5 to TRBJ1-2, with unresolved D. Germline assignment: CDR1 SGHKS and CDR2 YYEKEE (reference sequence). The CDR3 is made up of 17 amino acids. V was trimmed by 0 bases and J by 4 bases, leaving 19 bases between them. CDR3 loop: CASSLEMFDIYSYGYTF. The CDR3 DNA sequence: TGTGCCAGCAGCTTGGAGATGTTCGACATCTATTCCTATGGCTACACCTTC. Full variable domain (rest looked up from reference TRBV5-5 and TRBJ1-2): DAGVTQSPTHLIKTRGQQVTLRCSPISGHKSVSWYQQVLGQGPQFIFQYYEKEERGRGNFPDRFSARQFPNYSSELNVNALLLGDSALYLCASSLEMFDIYSYGYTFGSGTRLTVV.

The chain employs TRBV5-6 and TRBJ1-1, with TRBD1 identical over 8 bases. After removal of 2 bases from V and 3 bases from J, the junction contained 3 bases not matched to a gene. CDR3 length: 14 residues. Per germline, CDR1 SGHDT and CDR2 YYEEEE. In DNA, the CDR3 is TGTGCCAGCAGCTTTGGACAGGGTGACACTGAAGCTTTCTTT. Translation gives CASSFGQGDTEAFF.

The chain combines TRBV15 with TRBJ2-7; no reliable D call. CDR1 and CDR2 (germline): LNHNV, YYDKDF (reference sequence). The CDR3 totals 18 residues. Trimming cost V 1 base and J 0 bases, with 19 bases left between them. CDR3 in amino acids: CATSRVLPSIMSSYEQYF. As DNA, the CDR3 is TGTGCCACCAGCAGAGTACTCCCCTCTATAATGTCCTCCTACGAGCAGTACTTC.

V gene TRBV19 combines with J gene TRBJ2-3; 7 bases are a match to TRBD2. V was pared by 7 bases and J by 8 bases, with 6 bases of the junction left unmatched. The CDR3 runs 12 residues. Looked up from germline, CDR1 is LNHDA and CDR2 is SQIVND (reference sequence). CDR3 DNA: TGTGCCAGTACTCTAGGCGGGGGTACGCAGTATTTT. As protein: CASTLGGGTQYF.

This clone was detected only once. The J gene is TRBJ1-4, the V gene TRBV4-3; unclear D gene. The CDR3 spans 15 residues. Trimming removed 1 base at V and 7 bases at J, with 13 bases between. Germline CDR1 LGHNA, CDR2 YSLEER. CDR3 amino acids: CASSQGRGVGEKLFF. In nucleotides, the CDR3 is TGCGCCAGCAGCCAAGGTCGGGGAGTTGGTGAAAAACTGTTTTTT.

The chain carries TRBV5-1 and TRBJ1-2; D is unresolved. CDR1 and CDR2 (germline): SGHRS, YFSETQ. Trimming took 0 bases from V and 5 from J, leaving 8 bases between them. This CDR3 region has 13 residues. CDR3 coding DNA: TGCGCCAGCAGCTTGGCCAGCGGGTATGGCTACACCTTC. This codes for CASSLASGYGYTF.

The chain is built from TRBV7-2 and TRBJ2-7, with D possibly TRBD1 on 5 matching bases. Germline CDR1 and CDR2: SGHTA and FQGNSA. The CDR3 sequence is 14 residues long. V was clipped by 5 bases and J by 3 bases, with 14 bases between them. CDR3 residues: CASSTGPPNYEQYF. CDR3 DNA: TGTGCCAGCAGCACAGGCCCGCCTAACTACGAGCAGTACTTC.

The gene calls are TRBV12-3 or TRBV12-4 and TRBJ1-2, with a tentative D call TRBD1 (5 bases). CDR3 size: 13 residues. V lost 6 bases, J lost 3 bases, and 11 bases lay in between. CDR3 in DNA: TGTGCCAGCAGCCAGGGCCTCGACTATGGCTACACCTTC. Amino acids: CASSQGLDYGYTF.

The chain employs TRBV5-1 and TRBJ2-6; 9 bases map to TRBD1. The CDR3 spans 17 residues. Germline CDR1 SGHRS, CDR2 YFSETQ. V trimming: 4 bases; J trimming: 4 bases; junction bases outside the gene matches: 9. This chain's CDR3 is CASSLTGQGGGANVLTF. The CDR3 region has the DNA TGCGCCAGCAGCCTAACGGGACAGGGTGGCGGGGCCAACGTCCTGACTTTC.

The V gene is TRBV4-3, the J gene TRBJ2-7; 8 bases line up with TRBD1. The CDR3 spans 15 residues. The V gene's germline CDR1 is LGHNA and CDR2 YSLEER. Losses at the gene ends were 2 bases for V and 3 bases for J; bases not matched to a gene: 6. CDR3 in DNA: TGCGCCAGCAGCCAATCGGACAGGGAATTCTACGAGCAGTACTTC. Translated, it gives CASSQSDREFYEQYF.

The DNA for the CDR3 is TGTGCCAGCAGCCCAAACTATAGGCCCGGAAACACCATATATTTT. Its protein product is CASSPNYRPGNTIYF. V is TRBV7-2 and J is TRBJ1-3; D gene ambiguous. Trimming shortened V by 5 bases and J by 4 bases, and 15 bases separated the two germline ends. The CDR3 is made up of 15 amino acids. The germline CDR1 and CDR2 sequences are SGHTA and FQGNSA.